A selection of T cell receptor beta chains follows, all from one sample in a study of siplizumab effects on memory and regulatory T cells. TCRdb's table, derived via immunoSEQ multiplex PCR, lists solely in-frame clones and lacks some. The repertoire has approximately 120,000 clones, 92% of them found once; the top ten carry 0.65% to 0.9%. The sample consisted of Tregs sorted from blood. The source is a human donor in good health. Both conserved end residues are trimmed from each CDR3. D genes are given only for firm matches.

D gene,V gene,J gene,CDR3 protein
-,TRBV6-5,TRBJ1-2,ASSYQGWAGYT
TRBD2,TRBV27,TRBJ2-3,ASSLSRRLARRQDTQY
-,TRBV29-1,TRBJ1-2,SVSRGNYGYT
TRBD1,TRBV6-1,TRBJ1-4,ASRTGPTNEKLF
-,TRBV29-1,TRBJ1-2,SVEPAANYGYT
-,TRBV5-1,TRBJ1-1,ASRLGDMNTEAF
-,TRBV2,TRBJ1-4,ASSVDYNEKLF
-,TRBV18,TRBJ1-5,ASSPGRDQPQH
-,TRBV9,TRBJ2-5,ASSVALPGTQLAETQY
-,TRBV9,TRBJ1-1,ASSTHLGEGRTEAF
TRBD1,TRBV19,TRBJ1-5,ASRDRIGQGYQPQH
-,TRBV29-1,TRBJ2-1,SVVEQILSYNEQF
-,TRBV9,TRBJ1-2,ASSVGVGGYT
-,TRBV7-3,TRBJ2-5,ASSLRGASRETQY
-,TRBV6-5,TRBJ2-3,ASSYSEGADTQY
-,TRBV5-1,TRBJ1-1,ASSPKDLNTEAF
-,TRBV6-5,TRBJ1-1,ASSYLGEAF
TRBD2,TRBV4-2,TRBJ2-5,ASSQAGLAGEEETQY
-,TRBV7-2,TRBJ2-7,ASSSLDSGRPGYEQY
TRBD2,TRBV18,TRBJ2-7,ASSARGVSYEQY
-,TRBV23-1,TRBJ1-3,ASSQSPQT
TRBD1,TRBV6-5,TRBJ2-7,ASSPRTGAYEQY
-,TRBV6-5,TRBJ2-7,ASSRHWGYEQY
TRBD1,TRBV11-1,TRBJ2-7,ASSWTGDYEQY
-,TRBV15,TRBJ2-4,ATSRVVIGGNIQY
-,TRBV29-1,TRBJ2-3,SIKSRGRTDTQY
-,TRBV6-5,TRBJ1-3,ASRGFGNTIY
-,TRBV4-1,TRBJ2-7,ASSQDAGSYEQY
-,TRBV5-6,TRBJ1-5,ASSLAGTNSNQPQH
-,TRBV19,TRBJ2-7,ASSILGGSYEQY
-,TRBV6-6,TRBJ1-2,ASSYSVGGGYT
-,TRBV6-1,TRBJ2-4,ASSGGDLAKNIQY
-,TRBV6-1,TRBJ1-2,ASSSPRTAYGYT
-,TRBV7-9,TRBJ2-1,ASSREISQYNEQF
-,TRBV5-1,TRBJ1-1,ASSSSRDTEAF
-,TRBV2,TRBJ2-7,ASSVQGYEQY
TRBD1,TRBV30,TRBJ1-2,AWSVEDRVAGYT
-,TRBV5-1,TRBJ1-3,ASSLEGYGNTIY
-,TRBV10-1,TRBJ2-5,ASSGSHQETQY
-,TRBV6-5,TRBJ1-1,ASSAIGVFAEAF
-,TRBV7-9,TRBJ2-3,AAGNSRFTDTQY
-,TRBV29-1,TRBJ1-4,SVEGVTNEKLF
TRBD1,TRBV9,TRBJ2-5,ASSVRRTGETQY
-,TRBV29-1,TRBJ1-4,SVKPTVTNEKLF
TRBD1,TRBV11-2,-,ASSLDLGQGFYEQY
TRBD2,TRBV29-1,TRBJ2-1,SVSLSSGYNEQF
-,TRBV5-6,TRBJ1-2,ASSRDNYGYT
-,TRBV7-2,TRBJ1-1,ASSLAGVTEAF
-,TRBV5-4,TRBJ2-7,ASSYGGAYEQY
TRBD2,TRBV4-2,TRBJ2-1,ASSQVVGLAGGYEQF
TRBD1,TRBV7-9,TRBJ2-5,ASSLRGLGETQY
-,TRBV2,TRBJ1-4,ASRGRMKLF